The 2 T cell receptor beta chains listed next were all sequenced from one sample in a study of T cells in women clearing cervical HPV infection. Some clones are missing from TCRdb's copy, which holds only in-frame ones; the method was immunoSEQ multiplex PCR. Recorded here are about 40,000 clones; the top ten clones represent around 4.9%. The sequencing input was blood buffy coat. The receptors shown here come from a woman between 18 and 69 years old with a cervical HPV16 infection that either progressed to CIN3+ or cleared (not recorded which).

Comment on this clone: The read terminates 3 residues before the CDR3 end, so the remaining end is supplied by the germline J gene. This rearrangement joins TRBV5-1 to TRBJ2-7; D perhaps matches TRBD1 (6 bases). The CDR3 spans 14 residues. With 0 bases removed from V and 0 bases from J, the gap between germline ends came to 7 bases. Germline CDR1 reads SGHRS; CDR2 reads YFSETQ. The CDR3 is CASSLGGGSYEQYF. The part of the CDR3 DNA that was read is TGCGCCAGCAGCTTGGGAGGGGGCTCCTACGAG.

On this clone itself: The DNA ends 3 residues before the CDR3 does, and the rest of the CDR3 is filled in from the germline J gene. This chain links TRBV5-1 with TRBJ1-1; weak D call: TRBD1 (5 bases). The CDR3 consists of 15 residues. Germline values: CDR1 SGHRS, CDR2 YFSETQ. Trimming took 4 bases from V and 1 from J, leaving 14 bases between them. CDR3 amino acids: CASSNPAQGNTEAFF. The CDR3 bases that were read are TGCGCCAGCAGCAACCCAGCCCAGGGGAACACTGAA. The full variable domain, rest sourced from reference TRBV5-1 and TRBJ1-1, is KAGVTQTPRYLIKTRGQQVTLSCSPISGHRSVSWYQQTPGQGLQFLFEYFSETQRNKGNFPGRFSGRQFSNSRSEMNVSTLELGDSALYLCASSNPAQGNTEAFFGQGTRLTVV.